This T cell receptor beta chain was identified during a study of molecular identifiers for immune sequencing clone quantification (dated by TCRdb to between 2018 and 2020). Background on the whole study: For a replicate experiment, RNA from 20,000 or 100,000 naive CD8 T cells was divided into five aliquots, and four of the five aliquots were sequenced. This methods study used CD8 T cells to benchmark TCR RNA copy counting and molecular-identifier clustering-based TCR repertoire sequencing (MIDCIRS). Overall study outcomes, separate from this receptor: Clones above 20 RNA copies held over 99% of molecules in CMV-specific effector cells but under 1% in naive cells. Identical TCR molecules sharing a barcode could cause highly expanded clone sizes to be underestimated. Without barcode sub-clustering, chimeric consensus sequences inflated TCR diversity; chimeras reached as high as 47%. Modeling indicated around 2.7 TCR RNA copies recovered per cell, compared with 9.5 to 10 by digital PCR, which implies a capture efficiency of about 31%. The naive libraries included spiked-in Jurkat TCR RNA (roughly 11 copies' worth), and this RNA is not part of the donor repertoire. A single cell's worth of spiked-in Jurkat TCR RNA was reported detectable even among one million naive CD8 T cells.

Naive CD8 T cell libraries were made from about 20,000 to 1,000,000 sorted cells using 10%, 30% or 50% of purified RNA. Naive CD8 T cells, defined as CD8+CD4-CCR7+CD45RA+, were FACS-sorted into RLT Plus buffer on a BD FACSAria II. To test detection sensitivity, Jurkat RNA equal to about nine TCR copies was added to samples of roughly 19,000-1,100,000 naive CD8 T cells. Enrichment of CD8 T cells was done with RosetteSep CD8+ T Cell Enrichment Cocktail plus Ficoll-Paque, and ACK red cell lysis came afterward. With regard to this clonotype: Its recognized antigen is unknown. This may be a read error, as it is one base from a much larger clone.

Library creation used PCR. For sequencing, an Illumina HiSeq 4000 was employed. Preparation of bulk TCR libraries followed a previously described approach, with the TCR primers listed in Table S5. Total RNA was purified with the Qiagen AllPrep DNA/RNA kit. Reads from multiple sequencing runs of the same library were pooled before analysis. In the authors' own workflow: Reads were retained only if the reads had an exact TCR constant sequence, and the retained reads were trimmed to 150 nt and grouped according to their 12-nt molecular barcodes. Reads in each barcode group were sub-clustered using a 15% Levenshtein threshold, and a quality-weighted consensus sequence was built for each RNA molecule. Non-functional sequences were filtered out, along with any lower-count sequence sitting one edit away from another sequence. Barcode sub-clusters with fewer than 20% of the maximum read count were removed, based on fitting two negative binomial distributions. Using fastp at Q25 and MiXCR, TCRdb reprocessed the public reads and kept productive beta chains. Every CDR3 protein is listed once, alongside the most common genes and DNA of its rows. In this record, the V and J calls reflect TCRdb's handling and not the investigators' own analysis. Across this sample there are 600,000 to 650,000 distinct CDR3 sequences, with 15% to 20% seen only once. Roughly 0.9% of the sample lies in the top ten.

Reading the germline V gene gives CDR1 SGDLS and CDR2 YYNGEE. Spanning cysteine to phenylalanine, the CDR3 consists of 15 amino acids. Only the CDR3 region is kept as DNA, spanning 45 bases read in frame from base 1. V is cut back by 5 bases and J by 5 bases, with 6 bases in the junction unmatched. The clonotype comes from a human donor in good health. Some libraries in this study had Jurkat cell RNA spiked in. Sequenced material: naive CD8+ T cells from blood, with Jurkat cell RNA spiked in. The cell subset or site label of this sample denotes: FACS-sorted CD8+CD4-CCR7+CD45RA+ naive T cells. Rearrangement joined TRBV9 to TRBJ2-3; the junction holds 12 bases that match TRBD2. The nucleotides are TGTGCCAGCAGTCCTAGCGGGAGGGCCCGAGATACGCAGTATTTT. This is translated as CASSPSGRARDTQYF.